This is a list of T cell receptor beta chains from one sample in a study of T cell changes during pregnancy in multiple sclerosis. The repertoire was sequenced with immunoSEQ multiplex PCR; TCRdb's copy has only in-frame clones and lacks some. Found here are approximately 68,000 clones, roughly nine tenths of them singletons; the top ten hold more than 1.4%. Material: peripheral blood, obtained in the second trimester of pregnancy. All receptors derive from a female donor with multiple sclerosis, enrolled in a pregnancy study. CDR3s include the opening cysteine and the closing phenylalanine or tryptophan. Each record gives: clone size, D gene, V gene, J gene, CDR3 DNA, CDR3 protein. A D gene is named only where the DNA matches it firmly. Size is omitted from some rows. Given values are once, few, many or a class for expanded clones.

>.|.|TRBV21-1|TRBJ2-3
TGTGCCAGCAGCAAAGGGTGGGCGCGGGAGGGGGATAGCACAGATACGCAGTATTTT
CASSKGWAREGDSTDTQYF
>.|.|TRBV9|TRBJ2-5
TGTGCCAGCAGCGTACCCCAGGCAGGGGTCGAGGAGACCCAGTACTTC
CASSVPQAGVEETQYF
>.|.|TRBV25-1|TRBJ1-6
TGTGCCAGCAGTGAATCCGGGAAGGCTGTCTATAATTCACCCCTCCACTTT
CASSESGKAVYNSPLHF
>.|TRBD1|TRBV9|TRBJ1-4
TGTGCCAGCAGTGCCGGGACAGGGGCCACCTTTCTTGAAAAACTGTTTTTT
CASSAGTGATFLEKLFF
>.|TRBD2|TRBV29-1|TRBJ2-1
TGCAGCCTCAAGGCGGCTAGCGGCGCCAATGAGCAGTTCTTC
CSLKAASGANEQFF
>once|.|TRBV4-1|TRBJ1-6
TGCGCCAGCAGCCAAGAACCCCCGGGACTCCTAGAACACACCAATTCACCCCTCCACTTT
CASSQEPPGLLEHTNSPLHF
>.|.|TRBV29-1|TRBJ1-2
TGCAGCGTTGAGACCAGGATCTATGGCTACACCTTC
CSVETRIYGYTF
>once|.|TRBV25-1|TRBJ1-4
TGTGCCAGCAGTGATCCTAGTCGAAGGGAAAAACTGTTTTTT
CASSDPSRREKLFF
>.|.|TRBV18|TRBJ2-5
TGTGCCAGCTCACCCGCTCAGGAGACCCAGTACTTC
CASSPAQETQYF
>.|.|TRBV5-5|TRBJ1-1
TGTGCCAGCAGCCCTAGCTTGAACACTGAAGCTTTCTTT
CASSPSLNTEAFF
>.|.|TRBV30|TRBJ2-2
TGTGCCTGGGGGAGAGGGTACAGTGGGACCGGGGAGCTGTTTTTT
CAWGRGYSGTGELFF
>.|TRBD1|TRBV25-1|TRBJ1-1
TGTGCCAGCAGTCCACAGGGGCGAGGCACTGAAGCTTTCTTT
CASSPQGRGTEAFF
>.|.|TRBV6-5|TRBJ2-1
TGTGCCACCGGAGACAGATACAATGAGCAGTTCTTC
CATGDRYNEQFF
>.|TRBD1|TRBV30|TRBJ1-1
TGTGCCTGGATCCCAGGGGGCACCACTGAAGCTTTCTTT
CAWIPGGTTEAFF
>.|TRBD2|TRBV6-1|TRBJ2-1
TGTGCCAGCAGTCGGGGGGAACTCTACAATGAGCAGTTCTTC
CASSRGELYNEQFF
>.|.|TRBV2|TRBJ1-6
TGTGCCAGCAGTGAACTGGGCCAACAATCACCCCTCCACTTT
CASSELGQQSPLHF
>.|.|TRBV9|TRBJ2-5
TGTGCCAGCAGCATCGGACTCAAAAGGGGGGAGACCCAGTACTTC
CASSIGLKRGETQYF